This T cell receptor beta chain was identified during a study of human T cells and chemical hapten exposure. Overall study: Across its 20 to 25 weeks, the study gave patients weekly diphenylcyclopropenone doses to the scalp.

The table lists this clonotype with a few counts. The antigen remains unidentified. Study-level findings and limits: As the donors had alopecia, their immune response may differ from healthy people's.

V was trimmed by 3 bases and J by 1 base, leaving 4 bases between them. The germline V gene encodes CDR1 SGDLS and CDR2 YYNGEE. This CDR3 comprises 12 residues. For the library, individual cDNA molecules each received unique molecular identifiers. TCRdb called the RACE reads again in MiXCR, with one record for every CDR3 protein. This sample yields just over 80,000 distinct CDR3 sequences, of which 9.5% to 12% are seen a single time; approximately 4.6% belongs to the top ten. Time point defined: patch test 1, 2 weeks after DPC sensitization. The treatment is: therapeutic diphenylcyclopropenone sensitization with weekly scalp DPC.

Sequenced material: whole blood, taken in connection with sensitization to the hapten diphenylcyclopropenone (DPC). The source is a woman aged 45-65 years with alopecia areata. Some clones in this sample may be carry-over from other donors' samples. The chain carries TRBV9 and TRBJ1-2; D uncertain. The CDR3 nucleotides are TGTGCCAGCAGCGGCGGTAACTATGGCTACACCTTC. Its protein product is CASSGGNYGYTF.